This TCR beta chain is from a study of radiation and T cells in renal cell carcinoma. Study-wide results and caveats: From baseline, blood top tumor clonotypes peaked at 2 weeks post-radiation.

CDR1 and CDR2 from the germline V gene are MGHDK and SYGVNS. CDR3 length: 14 residues. Trimming took 2 bases from V and 8 from J, leaving 15 bases between them. Sequenced by immunoSEQ multiplex PCR; TCRdb stores in-frame clones only, minus some. The sample includes some 26,000 clones, around 85% of them seen just once. The time point here: blood 2 weeks post-SBRT. Documented treatment: 15 Gy SBRT to primary tumor, nephrectomy 4 weeks later. To note about this clone: Its antigen is as yet unknown.

The sequencing here drew on blood, taken from a patient whose treatment included radiotherapy and nephrectomy. The source is a man aged 55-75 years with renal cell carcinoma. The chain is built from TRBV25-1 and TRBJ1-2; D may be TRBD1 (5 bases). The CDR3: CASSEPGRQFGYTF. CDR3 bases: TGTGCCAGCAGTGAACCGGGACGTCAGTTCGGCTACACCTTC.